The sequence of this T cell receptor (beta chain) was determined in a study of blood T cell repertoires in COVID-19. Profiling relied on immunoSEQ multiplex PCR, and the TCRdb table lists in-frame clones only, not all of them. The sample lists about 290,000 clones; 89% were seen once. Germline values: CDR1 SGHTA, CDR2 FQGTGA. The CDR3 contains 16 residues. With 5 bases clipped from V and 4 bases from J, the junction kept 8 bases outside the gene matches. This receptor was identified in a woman in her 40s who had recovered from COVID-19. This chain links TRBV7-3 with TRBJ2-3; 11 bases agree with TRBD2. The sequenced material came from PBMCs or T cells enriched from blood (not recorded which). CDR3 sequence (DNA): TGTGCCAGCAGCGCCTTAGCGGGAGGGCTGCCAGATACGCAGTATTTT. Translation: CASSALAGGLPDTQYF.